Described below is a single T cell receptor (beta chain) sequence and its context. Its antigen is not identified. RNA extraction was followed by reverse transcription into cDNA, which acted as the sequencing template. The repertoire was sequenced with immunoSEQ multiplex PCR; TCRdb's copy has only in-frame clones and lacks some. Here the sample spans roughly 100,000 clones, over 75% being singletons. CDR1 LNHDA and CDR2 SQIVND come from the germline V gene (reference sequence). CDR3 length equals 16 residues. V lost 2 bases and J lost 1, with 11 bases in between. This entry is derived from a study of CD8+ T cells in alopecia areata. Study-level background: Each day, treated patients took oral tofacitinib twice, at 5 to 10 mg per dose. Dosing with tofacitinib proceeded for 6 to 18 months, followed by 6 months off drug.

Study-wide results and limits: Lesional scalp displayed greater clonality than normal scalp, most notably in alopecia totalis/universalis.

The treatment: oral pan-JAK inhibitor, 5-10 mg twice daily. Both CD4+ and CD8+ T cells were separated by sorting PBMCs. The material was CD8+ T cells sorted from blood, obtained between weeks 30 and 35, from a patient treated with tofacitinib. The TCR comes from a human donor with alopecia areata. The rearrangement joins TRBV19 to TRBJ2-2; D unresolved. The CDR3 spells CASSIRAEMNTGELFF. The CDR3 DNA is TGTGCCAGTAGTATACGAGCAGAAATGAACACCGGGGAGCTGTTTTTT.